The 17 T cell receptor beta chains reported below all come from one sample, sequenced in a study of cytomegalovirus exposure and HLA in healthy donors. The PCR was carried out with 60 Vbeta primers and 13 Jbeta primers. The protocol was immunoSEQ multiplex PCR, while the TCRdb copy is restricted to in-frame clones and leaves out a portion. The sample includes under 120,000 clones, roughly 71% of them seen just once. Source material: PBMCs. Receptors originate from a man aged 35 to 55 in good health and CMV-seropositive.

This clone was picked up a small number of times. The V gene is TRBV19, the J gene TRBJ2-5; 9 bases match TRBD1. The J call could be wrong; TRBJ2-7 is a better fit for the DNA end. CDR1 LNHDA and CDR2 SQIVND come from the germline V gene (reference sequence). This CDR3 is 13 amino acids long. The CDR3 DNA reads as TGTGCCAGTAGTAAGGGACAGGGCTACGAGCAGTACTTC. Protein: CASSKGQGYEQYF.

The rearrangement links TRBV6-1 to TRBJ1-1; 11 bases agree with TRBD1. Germline V gene sequence: CDR1 MNHNS, CDR2 SASEGT. The junction had 6 bases not matched to a gene; V was cut back by 10 bases and J by 5 bases. This CDR3 comprises 13 residues. As DNA, the CDR3 is TGTGCCATCAGGGACAGGGGGGGTACTGAAGCTTTCTTT. Its protein is CAIRDRGGTEAFF.

This clone has a count of ten or more. The J gene is TRBJ1-4, the V gene TRBV7-9, with a tentative D call TRBD1 (5 bases). The CDR3 is 16 amino acids. V was clipped by 5 bases and J by 0 bases, with 13 bases between them. The germline CDR1 and CDR2 sequences are SEHNR and FQNEAQ (reference sequence). The CDR3 coding sequence is TGTGCCAGCAGCCCCTCGGCAGGGCCAACTAATGAAAAACTGTTTTTT. Residues: CASSPSAGPTNEKLFF.

The chain joins TRBV5-1 to TRBJ1-3, with D possibly matching TRBD1 (6 bases). This CDR3 is built from 16 residues. Per germline, CDR1 SGHRS and CDR2 YFSETQ. Trimming removed 4 bases at V and 0 bases at J, with 14 bases between. The CDR3 loop is CASSPETGYSGNTIYF. The CDR3 bases are TGCGCCAGCAGCCCGGAGACAGGATACTCTGGAAACACCATATATTTT.

CDR3 protein: CASSPSTDTQYF. DNA of the CDR3: TGTGCCAGCAGCCCGAGCACAGATACGCAGTATTTT. This chain joins TRBV7-2 and TRBJ2-3; D call uncertain. V was clipped by 5 bases and J by 0 bases, with 3 bases between them. The V gene's germline CDR1 is SGHTA and CDR2 FQGNSA. The CDR3 sequence is 12 residues long.

This clone was recorded a few times. The rearrangement uses TRBV5-6 and TRBJ2-7; the match to TRBD1 covers 7 bases. This CDR3 has 12 residues. Germline V lookup: CDR1 SGHDT, CDR2 YYEEEE. The ends lost 5 bases at V and 4 bases at J; junction bases unmatched: 3. CDR3 coding DNA: TGTGCCAGCAGGAAACAGGGGTACGAGCAGTACGTC. Amino acid sequence: CASRKQGYEQYV.

CDR3 DNA: TGTGCCAGCAGCTTAGAGGTTTCGGGGCCCCAGCATTTT. It yields the protein CASSLEVSGPQHF. This chain joins TRBV7-9 and TRBJ1-5; D remains ambiguous. V was shortened by 1 base and J by 9 bases, with 10 bases between the two germline ends. The CDR3 runs to 13 residues. Germline lookup yields CDR1 SEHNR and CDR2 FQNEAQ (reference sequence).

This chain uses TRBV6-5 with TRBJ2-3; D unresolved. The germline V and J ends were trimmed by 5 bases and 4 bases, with 13 bases remaining between them. Germline V gene lookup returns CDR1 MNHEY and CDR2 SVGAGI. This CDR3 spans 14 amino acids. The CDR3 sequence is CASSTQTRADTQYF. The CDR3 region has the DNA TGTGCCAGCAGTACCCAGACCCGGGCAGATACGCAGTATTTT.

With respect to this clone: Other DNA sequences in the sample encode the same CDR3. The J gene is TRBJ1-1, the V gene TRBV6-5; D call uncertain. Per the germline V gene, CDR1 is MNHEY and CDR2 is SVGAGI. V was shortened by 5 bases and J by 1 base, with 8 bases between the two germline ends. CDR3 length equals 13 residues. CDR3 DNA sequence: TGTGCCAGCAGTAGCCGGGAGAACACTGAAGCTTTCTTT. This encodes CASSSRENTEAFF.

The chain carries TRBV7-8 and TRBJ1-2, with 8 bases lining up with TRBD1. CDR1 and CDR2 from the germline V gene are SGHVS and FQNEAQ. Trimming took 6 bases from V and 6 from J; bases not matched to a gene: 12. The CDR3 runs to 15 residues. CDR3 nucleotides: TGTGCCAGCAGTCGAGGAGGGAAGGACAGGGATGGCTACACCTTC. It translates to CASSRGGKDRDGYTF. Combining the CDR3 with reference TRBV7-8 and TRBJ1-2 gives the whole variable domain GAGVSQSPRYKVAKRGQDVALRCDPISGHVSLFWYQQALGQGPEFLTYFQNEAQLDKSGLPSDRFFAERPEGSVSTLKIQRTQQEDSAVYLCASSRGGKDRDGYTFGSGTRLTVV.

The V call is TRBV5-4, the J call TRBJ2-1; TRBD2 matches 8 bases. The CDR3 is 14 amino acids. Per the germline V gene, CDR1 is SGHNT and CDR2 is YYREEE (reference sequence). The ends lost 0 bases at V and 7 bases at J; junction bases unmatched: 3. CDR3 coding DNA: TGTGCCAGCAGCTTGGCGGGAGGGCCTAATGAGCAGTTCTTC. Amino acid sequence: CASSLAGGPNEQFF.

V is TRBV10-2 and J is TRBJ2-5, with D perhaps matching TRBD1 (5 bases). V was trimmed by 6 bases and J by 2 bases, leaving 16 bases between them. Germline CDR1 and CDR2: WSHSY and SAAADI. The CDR3 contains 15 residues. This CDR3 reads CASRRPGLGQETQYF. CDR3 in DNA: TGCGCCAGCAGACGACCAGGGTTGGGGCAAGAGACCCAGTACTTC.

This clone occurred a few times. The chain carries TRBV9 and TRBJ1-1; no clear D gene. The CDR3 is made up of 14 amino acids. The germline V gene encodes CDR1 SGDLS and CDR2 YYNGEE. Trimming took 4 bases from V and 6 from J, leaving 16 bases between them. This chain's CDR3 is CASSPRVAGAEAFF. The CDR3 DNA is TGTGCCAGCAGCCCCCGGGTCGCCGGCGCTGAAGCTTTCTTT.

The V and J genes are TRBV7-9 and TRBJ1-3; D gene ambiguous. Germline values: CDR1 SEHNR, CDR2 FQNEAQ (reference sequence). This CDR3 is built from 14 residues. The V end lost 3 bases, the J end lost 2 bases, and 8 bases lay between the germline ends. The CDR3 nucleotides read TGTGCCAGCAGCTTTCCGGGTGCTGGAAACACCATATATTTT. It yields the protein CASSFPGAGNTIYF.

The chain couples TRBV30 to TRBJ2-2, with a possible D match to TRBD1 (6 bases). This CDR3 region has 13 residues. Trimming took off 5 bases at V and 0 bases at J, with 7 bases between the two ends. The germline V gene has CDR1 GTSNPN and CDR2 SVGIG (reference sequence). The CDR3 here is CAWGQPNTGELFF. The CDR3 nucleotides read TGTGCCTGGGGACAGCCGAACACCGGGGAGCTGTTTTTT.

The rearrangement uses TRBV5-4 and TRBJ2-3; 9 positions agree with TRBD2. CDR1 and CDR2 from the germline V gene are SGHNT and YYREEE (reference sequence). This CDR3 spans 15 amino acids. V dropped 1 base and J dropped 1; count of bases not matched to a gene: 1. DNA of the CDR3: TGTGCCAGCAGCTTGAGCGGGGGGCGCACAGATACGCAGTATTTT. Translating it yields CASSLSGGRTDTQYF.

This chain uses TRBV19 with TRBJ1-1, with D perhaps TRBD1 (6 bases). V was pared by 3 bases and J by 8 bases, with 13 bases between. The CDR3 loop spans 13 amino acids. CDR1 and CDR2 (germline): LNHDA, SQIVND (reference sequence). The CDR3 loop is CASSIAGVGEAFF. In DNA form, the CDR3 reads TGTGCCAGTAGTATCGCAGGGGTAGGGGAAGCTTTCTTT. Together with reference TRBV19 and TRBJ1-1, the CDR3 gives the full variable domain: DGGITQSPKYLFRKEGQNVTLSCEQNLNHDAMYWYRQDPGQGLRLIYYSQIVNDFQKGDIAEGYSVSREKKESFPLTVTSAQKNPTAFYLCASSIAGVGEAFFGQGTRLTVV.